These 29 T cell receptor beta chains were sequenced from one sample in a study of tumor-infiltrating lymphocytes in primary liver carcinoma. cDNA specific to TCR beta was made from roughly 500 ng of total RNA, with a constant-region primer employed for priming. Three nested multiplex PCR rounds, a slightly modified ARM-PCR, produced the libraries for TCR beta. The study ran its first two PCR rounds for roughly 11 cycles each, using TRBV1-TRBV30 forward primers and a C-beta reverse primer. TCRdb re-called the multiplex PCR reads through MiXCR, storing one row per CDR3 protein. The sample contains 95,000 to 150,000 distinct CDR3 sequences, around two thirds of which appear only once. Joint extraction of RNA and DNA used roughly 17-32 mg of bulk tissue that was unsorted. Input material: liver tumor tissue from sampling region 1. Sample subset: tumor region T1, superior pole. The origin of the receptors is a woman in her fifties or sixties with primary liver carcinoma and hepatitis B virus infection.

The sample holds a few counts of this clonotype. The rearrangement links TRBV2 to TRBJ2-7; TRBD2 agrees at 9 bases. Germline CDR1 and CDR2: SNHLY and FYNNEI. The junction had 5 bases not matched to a gene; V was cut back by 5 bases and J by 3 bases. The CDR3 runs 14 residues. The CDR3 sequence: CASSRASGNYEQYF. The CDR3 DNA reads as TGTGCCAGCAGTAGGGCTAGCGGGAACTACGAGCAGTACTTC.

In this sample, this clonotype turned up many times. V is TRBV29-1 and J is TRBJ2-2; 7 bases are a match to TRBD2. This CDR3 has 12 residues. After removal of 8 bases from V and 6 bases from J, the junction contained 6 bases not matched to a gene. CDR1 SQVTM and CDR2 ANQGSEA come from the germline V gene. CDR3 DNA sequence: TGCAGCTGCTGGGGGAGGGCCGGGGAGCTGTTTTTT. The encoded protein is CSCWGRAGELFF.

This clonotype was seen a few times. The junction shows a germline mismatch at one end, possibly a read error. The chain combines TRBV29-1 with TRBJ2-2; 9 nucleotides align to TRBD1. The CDR3 runs 14 residues. CDR1 is SQVTM and CDR2 is ANQGSEA in the germline V gene. The CDR3 bases are TGCAGCGTCGGTGGGACAGGGAACACCGGGGAGCTGCTTTTT. As protein: CSVGGTGNTGELLF.

V and J are TRBV28 and TRBJ2-5; TRBD2 matches at 15 bases. The CDR3 spans 17 residues. CDR1 is MDHEN, CDR2 SYDVKM, per germline. CDR3 sequence (DNA): TGTACTAGCAGTCCCCTGGGACTAGCGGGAGGTCGAGAGACCCAGTACTTC. This translates into CTSSPLGLAGGRETQYF. The whole variable domain, filled in from reference TRBV28 and TRBJ2-5, reads DVKVTQSSRYLVKRTGEKVFLECVQDMDHENMFWYRQDPGLGLRLIYFSYDVKMKEKGDIPEGYSVSREKKERFSLILESASTNQTSMYLCTSSPLGLAGGRETQYFGPGTRLLVL.

This clonotype was detected ten times or more. The chain has TRBV6-6 and TRBJ1-1; D is uncertain. CDR3 size: 13 residues. Germline loops: CDR1 MNHNY, CDR2 SVGAGI (reference sequence). V was clipped by 3 bases and J by 5 bases, with 10 bases between them. The CDR3 loop is CASSYSLGTEAFF. The CDR3 nucleotides read TGTGCCAGCAGTTATTCCCTGGGGACTGAAGCTTTCTTT.

On this clonotype itself: Since a much larger clone is just one base distant, this may be a read error. The rearrangement links TRBV20-1 to TRBJ2-2; 7 bases agree with TRBD2. This CDR3 region has 17 residues. Germline V CDR1 and CDR2: DFQATT, SNEGSKA (reference sequence). The junction had 14 bases not matched to a gene; V was cut back by 0 bases and J by 7 bases. In nucleotides, the CDR3 is TGCAGTGCTAGAGATCCGGCTGGCGGGAGTCTGGGCGGGGAGCTGTTTTTT. It is translated as CSARDPAGGSLGGELFF.

This clonotype was observed a handful of times. The rearrangement joins TRBV5-1 to TRBJ2-5; D remains unclear. This CDR3 spans 14 amino acids. The germline V gene encodes CDR1 SGHRS and CDR2 YFSETQ. V was trimmed by 4 bases and J by 3 bases, leaving 13 bases between them. CDR3 amino acids: CASSPMRGEETQYF. CDR3 DNA: TGCGCCAGCAGCCCGATGCGCGGTGAAGAGACCCAGTACTTC.

As regards this clonotype: Germline is not matched at one junction end, which may reflect a read error. CDR3: CANQDQTNERFF. In DNA form, the CDR3 reads TGTGCCAACCAGGACCAGACCAATGAGCGGTTCTTC. The chain couples TRBV11-3 to TRBJ2-1; no clear D. The germline gives CDR1 SGHNT, CDR2 YENEEA. CDR3 size: 12 residues.

In regard to this clonotype: This may come from a read error, since a much larger clone is one base off. The chain recombines TRBV30 with TRBJ2-1, with TRBD2 matching over 11 bases. The CDR3 has 14 residues. The germline gives CDR1 GTSNPN, CDR2 SVGIG (reference sequence). Trimming cost V 1 base and J 12 bases; bases outside gene matches: 8. CDR3 residues: CAWSEPILAGGQFF. The CDR3 DNA reads as TGTGCCTGGAGTGAACCCATTCTAGCGGGAGGGCAGTTCTTC. Variable domain in full (rest from reference TRBV30 and TRBJ2-1): SQTIHQWPATLVQPVGSPLSLECTVEGTSNPNLYWYRQAAGRGLQLLFYSVGIGQISSEVPQNLSASRPQDRQFILSSKKLLLSDSGFYLCAWSEPILAGGQFFGPGTRLTVL.

A word on this clonotype: A much larger clone lies a single base off, so this may be a read error. This chain uses TRBV6-5 with TRBJ1-1, with 11 bases identical to TRBD1. V dropped 8 bases and J dropped 4; count of bases not matched to a gene: 24. The CDR3 spans 20 residues. CDR1 is MNHEY and CDR2 is SVGAGI in the germline V gene. CDR3 in amino acids: CASVAITHRTGGAWVTEAFF. The DNA of the CDR3 is TGTGCCAGCGTAGCAATTACTCACCGGACAGGGGGCGCTTGGGTCACTGAAGCTTTCTTT.

V and J are TRBV4-2 and TRBJ2-5; TRBD2 aligns across 7 bases. Germline V gene sequence: CDR1 LGHNA, CDR2 YNFKEQ. After removal of 0 bases from V and 3 bases from J, the junction contained 10 bases not matched to a gene. This CDR3 is built from 17 residues. CDR3 in amino acids: CASSQELVGLLKETQYF. CDR3 sequence (DNA): TGTGCCAGCAGCCAAGAATTGGTGGGACTACTGAAAGAGACCCAGTACTTC.

The chain links TRBV5-1 to TRBJ2-1, with 7 bases fitting TRBD1. Germline V CDR1 and CDR2: SGHRS, YFSETQ. This CDR3 is built from 15 residues. Trimming at V came to 8 bases and at J to 5 bases, leaving 13 bases not matched to a gene. CDR3 region: CASIMQLGGNNEQFF. CDR3 sequence (DNA): TGCGCCAGTATAATGCAATTAGGGGGCAACAATGAGCAGTTCTTC.

In the case of this clonotype: The junction does not match germline at one end; this may be a read error. The chain is built from TRBV11-2 and TRBJ2-2, with 7 positions matching TRBD2. There are 15 residues in the CDR3. The germline V gene has CDR1 SGHAT and CDR2 FQNNGV. In nucleotides, the CDR3 is TGTGCCAGCAGCTTCGCGGGAGTGAGCACCGGGGAGTTGTTTTTC. It specifies CASSFAGVSTGELFF. Looking up the rest from reference TRBV11-2 and TRBJ2-2 gives the full variable domain: EAGVAQSPRYKIIEKRQSVAFWCNPISGHATLYWYQQILGQGPKLLIQFQNNGVVDDSQLPKDRFSAERLKGVDSTLKIQPAKLEDSAVYLCASSFAGVSTGELFFGEGSRLTVL.

The chain joins TRBV2 to TRBJ1-4; no clear D gene. CDR1 and CDR2 (germline): SNHLY, FYNNEI. The CDR3 is 13 residues long. Deletions cut 9 bases from V and 3 bases from J, with 11 bases between. CDR3 region: CARRYRANEKLFF. In DNA form, the CDR3 reads TGTGCCAGAAGGTACAGAGCTAATGAAAAACTGTTTTTT.

About this clonotype itself: It may be a read error: a sequence one base away is much more abundant. V is TRBV12-3 or TRBV12-4 and J is TRBJ2-2; 7 positions match TRBD1. Unmatched junction bases numbered 14, after V lost 6 bases and J lost 7 bases. CDR3 length: 16 amino acids. CDR3 nucleotides: TGTGCCAGCAGCCCACACCCCGGACAGGAGAGCGGGGAGCTGTTTTTT. This sequence encodes CASSPHPGQESGELFF.

There are many counts of this clonotype. The chain carries TRBV5-4 and TRBJ2-1; 10 nucleotides align to TRBD1. The CDR3 totals 16 residues. Looked up from germline, CDR1 is SGHNT and CDR2 is YYREEE (reference sequence). The trim removed 2 bases at V and 3 bases at J, leaving 5 bases unmatched. DNA for the CDR3: TGTGCCAGCAGCTTAGACAGGGGGCGAAACTACAATGAGCAGTTCTTC. Protein product: CASSLDRGRNYNEQFF.

Note on this clonotype: This may be a read error, as it is one base from a much larger clone. The chain links TRBV6-1 to TRBJ1-1; maybe TRBD1 (5 bases). The CDR3 has 15 residues. Looked up from germline, CDR1 is MNHNS and CDR2 is SASEGT. Deletions cut 4 bases from V and 0 bases from J, with 12 bases between. The CDR3 sequence: CASSANIQVNTEAFF. The CDR3, as DNA: TGTGCCAGCAGTGCCAATATACAGGTGAACACTGAAGCTTTCTTT.

The count of this clonotype is one. A single base separates this from a much larger clone, so it may be a read error. This chain links TRBV6-5 with TRBJ1-5; unclear D gene. The CDR3 consists of 12 residues. Germline V gene lookup returns CDR1 MNHEY and CDR2 SVGAGI. The CDR3 spells CARSYPDQPQHF. CDR3 sequence (DNA): TGTGCCAGAAGTTACCCCGATCAGCCCCAGCATTTT.

Details on this clonotype: A read error is likely, as this CDR3 ends without the conserved phenylalanine or tryptophan. The limits of the CDR3 on the DNA are not certain, so only TCRdb's listed CDR3 is given. This chain joins TRBV11-2 and TRBJ2-7; the DNA was not compared with TRBD2, the D call given in the table. Counting both end residues, the CDR3 totals 11 amino acids. The germline V gene has CDR1 SGHAT and CDR2 FQNNGV. CDR3 sequence: CPSSSAGSLEY.

This clonotype was seen many times. This rearrangement joins TRBV12-3 or TRBV12-4 to TRBJ2-3; TRBD2 aligns across 10 bases. There are 15 residues in the CDR3. V was pared by 4 bases and J by 3 bases, with 4 bases of the junction left unmatched. The CDR3 spells CASSYLSGGTDTQYF. CDR3 in DNA: TGTGCCAGCAGTTATCTTAGCGGGGGGACAGATACGCAGTATTTT.

The gene calls are TRBV21-1 and TRBJ2-1; TRBD1 is the table's D call and was not checked against the DNA. TRBV21-1 corresponds to a pseudogene. The CDR3 covers 15 residues. The CDR3 nucleotides are TGTGCCAGCAGCAAAGCGTCCCCCCCGGGACAGGAGGTGTTCTTC. It specifies CASSKASPPGQEVFF.

About this clonotype itself: One end of the junction varies from germline; a read error may be responsible. The chain couples TRBV11-2 to TRBJ2-1; no firm D call. Looked up from germline, CDR1 is SGHAT and CDR2 is FQNNGV. This CDR3 is 14 amino acids long. The CDR3 DNA sequence: TGTGCCAGCAACTTATCCTGCATCGGCAATGAGCAGTTCTTC. Its translation: CASNLSCIGNEQFF.

This clonotype has just one count. One base away lies a much larger clone, so this may be a sequencing read error. The chain carries TRBV4-1 and TRBJ2-1; 10 bases match TRBD2. This CDR3 spans 14 amino acids. Germline CDR1 is MGHRA and CDR2 is YSYEKL. CDR3 loop: CASSPRLAGNEQLF. DNA for the CDR3: TGCGCCAGCAGCCCTCGACTAGCGGGCAATGAGCAGCTCTTC.

In this sample, this clonotype turned up many times. V is TRBV11-1 and J is TRBJ2-1; tentatively, D is TRBD1 (6 bases). The CDR3 has 17 amino acids. Trimming pared 5 bases from V and 0 bases from J, leaving 17 bases between. Per germline, CDR1 SGHAT and CDR2 FQDESV (reference sequence). CDR3 bases: TGTGCCAGCAGCATACAGGGATCCACGCTCTCCTACAATGAGCAGTTCTTC. Its translation is CASSIQGSTLSYNEQFF.

This clonotype has at least ten counts. The V and J genes are TRBV6-6 and TRBJ1-5; TRBD1 aligns across 10 bases. The CDR3 spans 16 residues. Unmatched junction bases numbered 7, after V lost 5 bases and J lost 3 bases. CDR1 MNHNY and CDR2 SVGAGI come from the germline V gene (reference sequence). This chain's CDR3 is CASSIRQGAFNQPQHF. The CDR3 DNA reads as TGTGCCAGCAGTATACGACAGGGGGCCTTCAATCAGCCCCAGCATTTT.

As concerns this clonotype: This may be a read error, as it is one base from a much larger clone. The chain recombines TRBV6-5 with TRBJ2-7; 8 bases align to TRBD1. The germline gives CDR1 MNHEY, CDR2 SVGAGI. This CDR3 has 15 amino acids. CDR3 bases: TGTGCCAACAGTTACAGGACAGGGAAAACCTACGAGCAGTACTTC. Protein: CANSYRTGKTYEQYF.

This clonotype was recorded a few times. J is TRBJ1-4 and V is TRBV28; D is unclear. This CDR3 is built from 14 residues. V was trimmed by 5 bases and J by 6 bases, leaving 13 bases between them. Germline CDR1 reads MDHEN; CDR2 reads SYDVKM. CDR3 sequence: CASSTSWSYEKLFF. Here the CDR3 DNA reads TGTGCCAGCAGTACCAGTTGGTCCTATGAAAAACTGTTTTTT.

Remarks on this clonotype: This may be a read error, as it is one base from a much larger clone. This sequence joins TRBV6-5 and TRBJ1-4, with D unclear. Germline values: CDR1 MNHEY, CDR2 SVGAGI. The CDR3 extends over 16 amino acids. The CDR3 sequence is CASSYSGFSTNEELFF. The CDR3 DNA is TGTGCCAGCAGTTACTCGGGGTTTTCAACTAATGAAGAACTGTTTTTT.

This clonotype was found many times. The chain has TRBV10-2 and TRBJ1-1; D call uncertain. CDR1 is WSHSY, CDR2 SAAADI, per germline. This CDR3 has 12 residues. The germline V and J ends were trimmed by 8 bases and 1 base, with 8 bases remaining between them. CDR3 bases: TGCGCCAGCGGGCGGGGGAACACTGAAGCTTTCTTT. It yields the protein CASGRGNTEAFF.